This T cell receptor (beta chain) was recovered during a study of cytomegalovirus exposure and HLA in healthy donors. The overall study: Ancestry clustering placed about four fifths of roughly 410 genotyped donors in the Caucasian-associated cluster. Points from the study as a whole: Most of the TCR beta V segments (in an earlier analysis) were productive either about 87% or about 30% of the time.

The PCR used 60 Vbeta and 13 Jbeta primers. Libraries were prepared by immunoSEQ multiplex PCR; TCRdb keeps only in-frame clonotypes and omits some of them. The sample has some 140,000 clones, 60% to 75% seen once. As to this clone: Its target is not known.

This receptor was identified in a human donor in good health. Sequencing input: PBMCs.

In nucleotides, the CDR3 is TGTGCCAGCAGCTTCACTACAGGGACGAACACTGAAGCTTTCTTT. Amino acids: CASSFTTGTNTEAFF. V usage is TRBV7-9 and J usage is TRBJ1-1; D may be TRBD1 (6 bases). The ends were cut back, 3 bases at V and 1 base at J, with 12 bases in the middle. Germline loops: CDR1 SEHNR, CDR2 FQNEAQ (reference sequence). The CDR3 has 15 amino acids.